This record looks at one TCR beta chain sequence and its context. The antigen remains unidentified. This entry comes from a study of shared clonotypes between healthy human individuals. Overall study results and limits: Naive CD4 clonotypes overlapped across a handful of donors at approximately 5.3%.

The deep-level immunoSEQ assay was used. Produced via immunoSEQ multiplex PCR; TCRdb's table is partial and in-frame only. The sample lists some 550,000 clones; more than 95% were seen once. CDR1 and CDR2 (germline): MDHEN, SYDVKM. The CDR3 sequence is 14 residues long. With 5 bases clipped from V and 6 bases from J, the junction kept 10 bases outside the gene matches. This rearrangement joins TRBV28 to TRBJ2-7; 7 bases fit TRBD1. Input material: naive CD4+ T cells sorted from blood. Subset in this sample: CD45RA+ positively selected. This TCR was sampled from a woman in her thirties in good health. The CDR3 spells CASSPDRVSPEQYF. The DNA for the CDR3 is TGTGCCAGCAGTCCCGACAGGGTCTCCCCCGAGCAGTACTTC.